This entry describes one T cell receptor (beta chain). No antigen is known for it. V was shortened by 5 bases and J by 2 bases, with 9 bases between the two germline ends. Germline V lookup: CDR1 SEHNR, CDR2 FQNEAQ (reference sequence). CDR3 length: 13 amino acids. Both CD4+ and CD8+ T cells were separated by sorting PBMCs. cDNA serving as the sequencing template came from extracted, reverse transcribed RNA. Profiled with immunoSEQ multiplex PCR; TCRdb holds only in-frame clones, not every one. The sample records 150,000 or so clones, approximately 60% being singletons. These data are taken from a study of CD8+ T cells in alopecia areata. Whole-study results and caveats: It was lesional scalp, especially alopecia totalis/universalis, that showed higher clonality than normal scalp.

The clonotype comes from a human donor in good health. The chain recombines TRBV7-9 with TRBJ2-5, with D perhaps TRBD2 (5 bases). Sequences were obtained from CD4+ T cells sorted from blood. CDR3 sequence reads: CASSRAVQETQYF. CDR3 bases: TGTGCCAGCAGCCGAGCGGTACAAGAGACCCAGTACTTC.